The clone carrying this T cell receptor (beta chain) was seen only once. Looked up from germline, CDR1 is SQVTM and CDR2 is ANQGSEA. This CDR3 spans 12 amino acids. Trimming took 1 base from V and 7 from J, leaving 10 bases between them. The source of the sample is a study of blood T cell repertoires in COVID-19. Across the study: Both acute and convalescent COVID-19 samples were obtained from the United States, Italy and Spain. T cells, B-cell-depleted T cells, or PBMCs supplied cDNA or gDNA.

Sequencing used immunoSEQ multiplex PCR; TCRdb keeps in-frame clones, though not all of them. The table shows about 140,000 clones, with just over 85% occurring only once. This receptor was identified in a woman aged 60-75 years with acute or convalescent COVID-19. The sample consisted of peripheral blood. The chain couples TRBV29-1 to TRBJ1-2, with D possibly TRBD1 on 6 matching bases. CDR3 nucleotides: TGCAGCGTTGAAGGGACAGCCCTTGGCTACACCTTC. It codes for CSVEGTALGYTF. The entire variable domain, with the rest obtained from reference TRBV29-1 and TRBJ1-2, is as follows: SAVISQKPSRDICQRGTSLTIQCQVDSQVTMMFWYRQQPGQSLTLIATANQGSEATYESGFVIDKFPISRPNLTFSTLTVSNMSPEDSSIYLCSVEGTALGYTFGSGTRLTVV.